This T cell receptor (beta chain) was observed in a study of cytomegalovirus exposure and HLA in healthy donors. General study points: A previous analysis found most TCR beta V segments productive roughly 90% or roughly 30% of the time. In a later analysis, TCR beta V- and J-gene trimming showed a link to a missense DCLRE1C variant. The HLA-A and HLA-B alleles of most subjects were reportedly predicted accurately from TCR beta sequences.

V lost 0 bases and J 4 bases, leaving 10 bases between the germline ends. The length of the CDR3 is 15 residues. Looked up from germline, CDR1 is LGHNA and CDR2 is YSLEER. Use of 60 Vbeta and 13 Jbeta primers characterized the PCR. Assay: immunoSEQ multiplex PCR; the TCRdb copy retains only in-frame clones and omits some. The repertoire holds approximately 120,000 clones, with about 74% as singletons. With respect to this clone: The antigen is not known.

This receptor was obtained from a woman aged 50 to 65 in good health and CMV-seropositive. The sequenced sample was PBMCs. The rearrangement uses TRBV4-3 and TRBJ1-3, with a tentative D call TRBD1 (6 bases). In nucleotides, the CDR3 is TGCGCCAGCAGCCAAGACAGGGGCAACGGAAACACCATATATTTT. It specifies CASSQDRGNGNTIYF.